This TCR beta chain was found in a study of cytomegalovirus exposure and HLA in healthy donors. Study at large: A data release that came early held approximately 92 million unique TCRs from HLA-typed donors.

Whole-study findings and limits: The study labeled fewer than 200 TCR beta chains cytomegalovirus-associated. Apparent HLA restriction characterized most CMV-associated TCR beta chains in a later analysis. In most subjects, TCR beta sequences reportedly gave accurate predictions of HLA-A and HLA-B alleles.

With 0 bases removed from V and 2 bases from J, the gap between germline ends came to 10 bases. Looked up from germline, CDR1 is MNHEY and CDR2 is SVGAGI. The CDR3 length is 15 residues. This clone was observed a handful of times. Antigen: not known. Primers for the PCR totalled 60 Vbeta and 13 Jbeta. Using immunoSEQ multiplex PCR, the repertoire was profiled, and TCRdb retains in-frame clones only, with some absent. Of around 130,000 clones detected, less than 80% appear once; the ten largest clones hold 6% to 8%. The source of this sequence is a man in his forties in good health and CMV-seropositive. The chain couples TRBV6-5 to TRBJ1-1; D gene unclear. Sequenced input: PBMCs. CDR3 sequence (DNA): TGTGCCAGCAGTTACTCCCGTTCCAGAAACACTGAAGCTTTCTTT. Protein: CASSYSRSRNTEAFF.